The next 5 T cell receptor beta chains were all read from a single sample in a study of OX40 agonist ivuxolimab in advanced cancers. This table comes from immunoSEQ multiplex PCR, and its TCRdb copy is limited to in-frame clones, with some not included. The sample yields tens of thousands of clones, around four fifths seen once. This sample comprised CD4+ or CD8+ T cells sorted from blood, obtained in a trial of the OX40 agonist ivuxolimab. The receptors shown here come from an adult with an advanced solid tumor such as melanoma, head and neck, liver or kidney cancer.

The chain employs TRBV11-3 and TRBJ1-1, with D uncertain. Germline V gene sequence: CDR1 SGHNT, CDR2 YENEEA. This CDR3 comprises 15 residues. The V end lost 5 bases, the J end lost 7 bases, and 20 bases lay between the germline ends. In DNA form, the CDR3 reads TGTGCCAGCAGCCCTCCCGGGAGTACTTGGGATGAAGCTTTCTTT. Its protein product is CASSPPGSTWDEAFF.

CDR3 DNA: TGTGCCAGCCACAGGGAGGGAGGAGAGACCCAGTACTTC. It translates to CASHREGGETQYF. The J gene is TRBJ2-5, the V gene TRBV28; D may be TRBD2 (7 bases). V dropped 8 bases and J dropped 4 bases, with 14 bases sitting between them. The CDR3 covers 13 residues. Germline values: CDR1 MDHEN, CDR2 SYDVKM.

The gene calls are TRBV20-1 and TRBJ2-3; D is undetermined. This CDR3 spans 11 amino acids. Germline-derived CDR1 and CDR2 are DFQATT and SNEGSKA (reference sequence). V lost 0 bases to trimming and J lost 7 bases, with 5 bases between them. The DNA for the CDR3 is TGCAGTGCTAGAGAGGGTTATACGCAGTATTTT. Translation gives CSAREGYTQYF.

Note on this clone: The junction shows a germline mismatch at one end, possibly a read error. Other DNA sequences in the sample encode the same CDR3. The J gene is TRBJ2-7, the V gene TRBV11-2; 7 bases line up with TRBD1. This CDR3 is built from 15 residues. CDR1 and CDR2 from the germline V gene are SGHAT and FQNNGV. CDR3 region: CASSLDPIPGTEQYF. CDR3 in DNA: TGTGCCAGCAGCTTAGACCCCATTCCTGGGACAGAGCAATACTTC.

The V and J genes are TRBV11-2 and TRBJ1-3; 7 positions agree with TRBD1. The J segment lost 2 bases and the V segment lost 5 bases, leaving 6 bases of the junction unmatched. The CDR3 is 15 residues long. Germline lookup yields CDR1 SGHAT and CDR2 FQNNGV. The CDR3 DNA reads TGTGCCAGCAGCACTCAGGGGGGTGCTGGAAACACCATATATTTT. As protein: CASSTQGGAGNTIYF. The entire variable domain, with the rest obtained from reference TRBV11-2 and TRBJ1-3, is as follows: EAGVAQSPRYKIIEKRQSVAFWCNPISGHATLYWYQQILGQGPKLLIQFQNNGVVDDSQLPKDRFSAERLKGVDSTLKIQPAKLEDSAVYLCASSTQGGAGNTIYFGEGSWLTVV.